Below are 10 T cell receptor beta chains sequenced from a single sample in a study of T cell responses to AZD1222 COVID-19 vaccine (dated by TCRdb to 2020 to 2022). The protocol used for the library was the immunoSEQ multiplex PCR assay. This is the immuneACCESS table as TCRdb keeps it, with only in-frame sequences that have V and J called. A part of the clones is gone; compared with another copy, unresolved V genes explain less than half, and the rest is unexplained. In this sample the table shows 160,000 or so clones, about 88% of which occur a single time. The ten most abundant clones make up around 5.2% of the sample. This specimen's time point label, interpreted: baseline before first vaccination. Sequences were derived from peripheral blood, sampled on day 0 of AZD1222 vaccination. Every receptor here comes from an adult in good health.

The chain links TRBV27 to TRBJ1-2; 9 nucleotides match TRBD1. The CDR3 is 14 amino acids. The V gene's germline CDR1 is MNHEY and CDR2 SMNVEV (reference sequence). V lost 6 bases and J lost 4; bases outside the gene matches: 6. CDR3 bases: TGTGCCAGCAGCTCGGGGACAGGGCTCTATGGCTACACCTTC. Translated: CASSSGTGLYGYTF.

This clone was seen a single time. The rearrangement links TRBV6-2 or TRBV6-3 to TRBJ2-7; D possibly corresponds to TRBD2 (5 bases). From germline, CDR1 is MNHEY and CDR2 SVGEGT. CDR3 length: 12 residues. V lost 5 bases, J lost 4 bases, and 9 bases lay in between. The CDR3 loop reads CASSTPGYEQYF. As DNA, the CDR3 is TGTGCCAGCAGTACCCCGGGATACGAGCAGTACTTC.

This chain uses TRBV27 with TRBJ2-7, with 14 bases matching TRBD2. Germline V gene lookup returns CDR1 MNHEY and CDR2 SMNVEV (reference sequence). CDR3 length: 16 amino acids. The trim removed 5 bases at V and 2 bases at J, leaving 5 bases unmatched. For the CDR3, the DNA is TGTGCCAGCAGTCTCCGACTAGCGGGGGGGCCCTACGAGCAGTACTTC. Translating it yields CASSLRLAGGPYEQYF.

The CDR3 region has the DNA TGTGCCTCCCCTGGCAGGGATAAAAGTTCACCCCTCCACTTT. Its translation: CASPGRDKSSPLHF. The chain has TRBV30 and TRBJ1-6; the D gene is possibly TRBD1 (5 bases). V was shortened by 7 bases and J by 9 bases, with 19 bases between the two germline ends. This CDR3 has 14 residues. The germline CDR1 and CDR2 sequences are GTSNPN and SVGIG (reference sequence).

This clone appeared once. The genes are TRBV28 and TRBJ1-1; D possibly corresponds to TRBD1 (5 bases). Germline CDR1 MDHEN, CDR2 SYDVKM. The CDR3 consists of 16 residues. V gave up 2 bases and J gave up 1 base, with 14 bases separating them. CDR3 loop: CASSLRAGWENTEAFF. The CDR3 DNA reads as TGTGCCAGCAGTTTACGCGCAGGGTGGGAGAACACTGAAGCTTTCTTT.

CDR3 sequence reads: CASSLRPSPDYWDRVEETQYF. CDR3 sequence (DNA): TGTGCCAGCAGCCTCAGGCCCTCCCCGGATTACTGGGACAGGGTAGAAGAGACCCAGTACTTC. This chain uses TRBV3-1 (or the pseudogene TRBV3-2) with TRBJ2-5; 9 nucleotides align to TRBD1. The V gene's germline CDR1 is LGHDT and CDR2 YNNKEL (reference sequence). With V trimmed by 4 bases and J by 3 bases, 24 bases remained unmatched. The CDR3 runs to 21 residues.

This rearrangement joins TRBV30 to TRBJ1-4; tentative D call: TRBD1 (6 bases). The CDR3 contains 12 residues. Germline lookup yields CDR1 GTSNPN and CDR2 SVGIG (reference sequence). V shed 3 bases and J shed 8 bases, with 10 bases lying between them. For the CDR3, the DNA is TGTGCCTGGAGGGAGAGGGGGGAAAAACTGTTTTTT. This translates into CAWRERGEKLFF.

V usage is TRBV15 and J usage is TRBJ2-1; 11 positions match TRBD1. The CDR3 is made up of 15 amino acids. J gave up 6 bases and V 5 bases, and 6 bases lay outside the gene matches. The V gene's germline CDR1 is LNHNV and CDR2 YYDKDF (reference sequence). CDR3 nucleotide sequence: TGTGCCACCAGCGGGGGGACAGGGGGATTCAATGAGCAGTTCTTC. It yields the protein CATSGGTGGFNEQFF.

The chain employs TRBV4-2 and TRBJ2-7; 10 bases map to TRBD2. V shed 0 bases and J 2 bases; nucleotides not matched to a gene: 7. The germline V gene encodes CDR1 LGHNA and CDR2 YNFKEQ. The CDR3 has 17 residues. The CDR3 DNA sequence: TGTGCCAGCAGCCAAGAGCGGCTAGCGGGAGACCCCTACGAGCAGTACTTC. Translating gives CASSQERLAGDPYEQYF.

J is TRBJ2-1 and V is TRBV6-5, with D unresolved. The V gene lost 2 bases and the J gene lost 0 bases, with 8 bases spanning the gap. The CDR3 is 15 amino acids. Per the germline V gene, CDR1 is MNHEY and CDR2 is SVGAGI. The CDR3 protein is CASSYEGLSYNEQFF. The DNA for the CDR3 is TGTGCCAGCAGTTACGAAGGCCTCTCCTACAATGAGCAGTTCTTC.